This T cell receptor (beta chain) was sequenced for a study of early stage breast cancer tumors. Background on the study: Most of the 16 invasive tumors were ER+, PR+ and HER2-. Whole-study findings and limits: Comparing each tissue with blood distinguished tumor from normal in 14 of 16 patients. Most shared enriched TCRB sequences were commonly generated ones.

The table came from immunoSEQ multiplex PCR; TCRdb's copy has only in-frame clones and leaves some out. The sample records over 25,000 clones, 55% to 75% being singletons. Regarding this clone: Its antigen is as yet unknown.

The receptor was isolated from a person in their fifties with breast cancer. Material: blood.

The CDR3 loop reads CASSGFAYNEQFF. CDR3 bases: TGTGCCAGCAGCGGCTTCGCCTACAATGAGCAGTTCTTC. The chain joins TRBV9 to TRBJ2-1; D is unresolved. The germline V gene encodes CDR1 SGDLS and CDR2 YYNGEE. V lost 3 bases, J lost 2 bases, and 6 bases lay in between. CDR3 length: 13 amino acids.